This TCR beta chain derives from a study of T cell responses to AZD1222 COVID-19 vaccine. A word on this clone: Its cognate antigen is unknown.

Study-level findings and limits: The number of AZD1222 recipients seropositive at baseline was only five or six. A reported finding is that nearly half of spike-specific TCRs target unmutated variant regions. The study sampled repertoires only after the peak T cell response. Clonal diversity may have been underestimated, and the donors were mostly white British, with more females than males.

V lost 3 bases and J lost 10; bases outside the gene matches: 6. The CDR3 runs to 13 residues. From germline, CDR1 is MGHRA and CDR2 YSYEKL. TCRdb's table, derived via immunoSEQ multiplex PCR, lists solely in-frame clones and lacks some. The sample lists approximately 150,000 clones, about nine tenths occurring once. The chain recombines TRBV4-1 with TRBJ1-5, with 7 bases fitting TRBD1. This sequence was found in an adult in good health. Sequenced here: peripheral blood, sampled on day 0 of MenACWY control vaccination. The CDR3 DNA reads TGCGCCAGCAGCCAGGCCCAGGGGGGCCCCCAGCATTTT. Translation gives CASSQAQGGPQHF.